The 4 T cell receptor beta chains below were found in one sample sequenced in a study of blood T cell repertoires in COVID-19. The data were produced by immunoSEQ multiplex PCR, yet TCRdb's version contains in-frame clones alone and is incomplete. This table holds roughly 140,000 clones, approximately 83% found once. The sample consisted of peripheral blood. Source of these receptors: a woman aged 55-70 years with COVID-19, enrolled during active disease.

The chain recombines TRBV28 with TRBJ2-5; 10 positions match TRBD1. The germline CDR1 and CDR2 sequences are MDHEN and SYDVKM. This CDR3 spans 14 amino acids. V lost 5 bases and J lost 1; bases outside the gene matches: 1. The CDR3 loop reads CASSRTGGQETQYF. The CDR3 DNA reads as TGTGCCAGCAGTCGGACAGGGGGCCAAGAGACCCAGTACTTC.

The gene calls are TRBV6-2 or TRBV6-3 and TRBJ1-3; D remains ambiguous. V lost 5 bases, J lost 0 bases, and 23 bases lay in between. The CDR3 runs to 19 residues. Germline V gives CDR1 MNHEY, CDR2 SVGEGT. The DNA of the CDR3 is TGTGCCAGCAGTCGCTCTTCGGTCGGGTTCCACGACTCTGGAAACACCATATATTTT. This gives the protein CASSRSSVGFHDSGNTIYF.

This clone was recorded a few times. V usage is TRBV3-1 (or the pseudogene TRBV3-2) and J usage is TRBJ1-2; TRBD1 is a possible D gene (6 bases). The V end lost 0 bases, the J end lost 8 bases, and 10 bases lay between the germline ends. Germline values: CDR1 LGHDT, CDR2 YNNKEL (reference sequence). This CDR3 comprises 13 residues. CDR3: CASSQEAGGGYTF. The CDR3 coding sequence is TGTGCCAGCAGCCAAGAGGCGGGGGGCGGCTACACCTTC.

This clone came up once. J is TRBJ2-1 and V is TRBV19; the D gene is possibly TRBD1 (5 bases). Germline CDR1 is LNHDA and CDR2 is SQIVND (reference sequence). This CDR3 has 15 residues. V was cut by 6 bases and J by 9 bases, with 21 bases left in between. CDR3 coding DNA: TGTGCCAGTAGCCCCTCTGTATCAGGGCTTTCTGAGCAGTTCTTC. Its translation is CASSPSVSGLSEQFF.